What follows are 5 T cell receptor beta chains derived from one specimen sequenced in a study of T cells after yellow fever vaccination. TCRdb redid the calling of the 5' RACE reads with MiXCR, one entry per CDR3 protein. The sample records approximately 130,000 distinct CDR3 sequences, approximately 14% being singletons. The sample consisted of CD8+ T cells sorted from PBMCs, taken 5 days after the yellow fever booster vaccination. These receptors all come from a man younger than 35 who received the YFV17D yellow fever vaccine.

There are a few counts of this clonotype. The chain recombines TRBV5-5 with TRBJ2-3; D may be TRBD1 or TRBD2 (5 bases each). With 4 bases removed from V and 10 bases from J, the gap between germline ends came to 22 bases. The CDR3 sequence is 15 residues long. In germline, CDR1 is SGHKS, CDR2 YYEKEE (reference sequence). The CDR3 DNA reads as TGTGCCAGCAGCCAGCTGACCGAGGGGAAAGACCCGCAGTATTTT. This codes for CASSQLTEGKDPQYF.

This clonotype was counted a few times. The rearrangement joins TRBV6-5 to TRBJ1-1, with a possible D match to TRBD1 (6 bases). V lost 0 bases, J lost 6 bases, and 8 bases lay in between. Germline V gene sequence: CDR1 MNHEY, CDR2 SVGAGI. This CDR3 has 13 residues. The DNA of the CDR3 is TGTGCCAGCAGTTACTCTGGACAGCCTGAAGCTTTCTTT. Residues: CASSYSGQPEAFF.

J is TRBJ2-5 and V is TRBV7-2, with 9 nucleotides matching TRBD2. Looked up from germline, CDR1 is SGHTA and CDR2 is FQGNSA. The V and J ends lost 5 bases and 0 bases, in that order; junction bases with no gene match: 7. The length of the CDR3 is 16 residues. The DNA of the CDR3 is TGTGCCAGCAGCGTAATAGCGGGGGAGAACCAAGAGACCCAGTACTTC. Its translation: CASSVIAGENQETQYF.

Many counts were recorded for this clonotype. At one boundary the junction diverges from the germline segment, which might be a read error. CDR3 loop: CASSLVGGTDTQYF. CDR3 bases: TGCGCCAGCAGCTTGGTCGGGGGCACAGATACGCAGTATTTT. V gene TRBV27 combines with J gene TRBJ2-3; a weak D match, TRBD2 (5 bases). The CDR3 length is 14 residues. The germline V gene encodes CDR1 MNHEY and CDR2 SMNVEV (reference sequence).

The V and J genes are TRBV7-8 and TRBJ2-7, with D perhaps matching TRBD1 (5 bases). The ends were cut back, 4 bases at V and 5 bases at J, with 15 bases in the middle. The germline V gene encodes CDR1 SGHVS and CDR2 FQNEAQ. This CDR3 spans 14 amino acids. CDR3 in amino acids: CASSSSGNGDEQYF. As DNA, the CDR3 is TGTGCCAGCAGCTCGTCAGGGAACGGAGACGAGCAGTACTTC.